Here is one T cell receptor (beta chain) with its context. Its antigen is as yet unknown. CDR1 is SEHNR and CDR2 is FQNEAQ in the germline V gene (reference sequence). CDR3 length: 13 residues. The data belong to a study of T-cell memory formation after mild COVID-19. Overall study findings and caveats: Among clones peaking at day 37 in the second wave, SARS-CoV-2 specificity remained unconfirmed. Researchers report contracting CD4+ clones mostly in CM and EM, with CD8+ clones in EMRA. Cross-reactive memory apparently joined, as some responding clones appeared in pre-infection memory.

MiXCR was run by TCRdb on the 5' RACE reads, yielding one entry per CDR3 protein. Seen here are 400,000 to 500,000 distinct CDR3 sequences, around 17% observed once, and the top ten hold roughly a fifth. Sequenced sample: PBMCs or a T cell subset sorted from them (not recorded which). The chain combines TRBV7-9 with TRBJ2-4; D is possibly TRBD1 (5 bases). This clonotype was sampled from a man between 18 and 29 years old who had mild COVID-19 (a few samples of this study predate the infection). Cell type and time point are not known. The CDR3 DNA reads as TGTGCTATAAGGGGCGAAGCCAAAAACATTCAGTACTTC. It specifies CAIRGEAKNIQYF.